Described below is a single TCR beta chain sequence and its context. Its antigen is unidentified. In the study's own analysis: Filtering differed because ImmunoSEQ produced junction-only sequences that carried no quality scores. Generated by immunoSEQ multiplex PCR, the TCRdb table keeps only in-frame clones and is missing some. V and J calls and clone size come straight from that table; D and trimming were deduced from the DNA. The profile shows about 2.2 million clones, approximately 94% of them singletons. CD8 cells classed as naive were CD45RO-negative and positively selected for CCR7, excluding terminally differentiated effector memory CD45RA+ cells. V lost 5 bases and J 2 bases, leaving 5 bases between the germline ends. The CDR3 is 11 amino acids. CDR1 is SQVTM, CDR2 ANQGSEA, per germline. The sample belongs to a study of shared clonotypes between healthy human individuals. Study-wide findings and caveats: Researchers found naive subsets generally carried larger estimated richness than memory subsets. Sharing across four donors was seen in 4% to 6.5% of naive CD4 clonotypes.

The chain recombines TRBV29-1 with TRBJ2-3; D gene uncertain. This TCR derives from a young man in good health. Some clones in this sample may be carry-over from other donors' samples. What was sequenced was naive CD8+ T cells from PBMCs. In nucleotides, the CDR3 is TGCAGCGTTCAACCCACAGATACGCAGTATTTT. Translating gives CSVQPTDTQYF.